The next 21 T cell receptor beta chains were all read from a single sample in a study of blood T cells in healthy people across ages. The authors ran a second PCR of roughly 6 to 11 cycles using a sample-barcoded 5' primer and a J-beta primer mix. TCRdb re-derived calls from the 5' RACE reads in MiXCR, one entry per CDR3 protein. Of about 1,500,000 distinct CDR3 sequences listed, 28% were seen once; the top ten hold roughly 8%. The sequenced material came from blood. The receptor source for this set is a woman aged 25 to 39 in good health.

The V gene is TRBV4-2, the J gene TRBJ2-1; tentative D call: TRBD1 (6 bases). The CDR3 is 14 amino acids. The V end lost 3 bases, the J end lost 9 bases, and 15 bases lay between the germline ends. The germline gives CDR1 LGHNA, CDR2 YNFKEQ. For the CDR3, the DNA is TGTGCCAGCAGCCACCGGGCAGGGGAAGGTGAGCAGTTCTTC. Protein sequence: CASSHRAGEGEQFF.

The chain carries TRBV23-1 and TRBJ2-1, with D possibly TRBD2 on 7 matching bases. TRBV23-1 counts as an open reading frame of uncertain function. Trimming left V 7 bases short and J 5 bases short, with 18 bases between. CDR3 size: 15 residues. The CDR3 region has the DNA TGCGCCAGCACTGCAAAGGGGGGGGGCCACAATGAGCAGTTCTTC. This codes for CASTAKGGGHNEQFF.

J is TRBJ2-7 and V is TRBV30; possibly TRBD2 for D (5 bases). The V gene's germline CDR1 is GTSNPN and CDR2 SVGIG (reference sequence). Trimming took 0 bases from V and 6 from J, leaving 12 bases between them. The CDR3 has 13 amino acids. The CDR3 loop reads CAWSVTRGSEQYF. The CDR3 DNA is TGTGCCTGGAGTGTAACCCGGGGTAGCGAGCAGTACTTC.

The chain combines TRBV6-6 with TRBJ1-1; TRBD1 is a possible D gene (6 bases). Deletions cut 7 bases from V and 10 bases from J, with 22 bases between. The germline CDR1 and CDR2 sequences are MNHNY and SVGAGI (reference sequence). There are 14 residues in the CDR3. The CDR3 DNA sequence: TGTGCCAGCATCACTGCCCGGGACACATCCCGAGCTTTCTTT. Protein: CASITARDTSRAFF.

There are a few counts of this clonotype. The chain is built from TRBV5-1 and TRBJ1-1, with D possibly TRBD1 on 5 matching bases. Trimming shortened V by 1 base and J by 1 base, and 11 bases separated the two germline ends. This CDR3 spans 15 amino acids. Germline V gives CDR1 SGHRS, CDR2 YFSETQ. The CDR3 region has the DNA TGCGCCAGCAGCTTGTGGGGCGTAACGAACACTGAAGCTTTCTTT. Amino acid sequence: CASSLWGVTNTEAFF.

Of note for this clonotype: A much more abundant neighbour one base away suggests this may be a read error. V gene TRBV5-1 combines with J gene TRBJ2-5, with unresolved D. Germline-derived CDR1 and CDR2 are SGHRS and YFSETQ. This CDR3 is 14 amino acids long. V lost 3 bases and J lost 5, with 14 bases in between. CDR3 in DNA: TGCGCCAGCAGCTGGAAGGTCTACTCGGAGACCCAGTACTTC. It encodes CASSWKVYSETQYF.

The J gene is TRBJ2-1, the V gene TRBV5-1; maybe TRBD1 (6 bases). This CDR3 is 14 amino acids long. The ends were cut back, 4 bases at V and 11 bases at J, with 19 bases in the middle. Per the germline V gene, CDR1 is SGHRS and CDR2 is YFSETQ. The CDR3: CASSHGQPNGKQFF. The CDR3 DNA follows: TGCGCCAGCAGCCACGGACAGCCCAACGGCAAGCAGTTCTTC.

This clonotype was seen ten or more times. This sequence joins TRBV28 and TRBJ2-3; D is uncertain. Germline-derived CDR1 and CDR2 are MDHEN and SYDVKM. This CDR3 contains 13 residues. Trimming cost V 7 bases and J 0 bases, with 8 bases left between them. CDR3 residues: CASTTASTDTQYF. The CDR3 bases are TGTGCCAGCACAACGGCTAGCACAGATACGCAGTATTTT.

This clonotype was counted many times. The gene calls are TRBV6-5 and TRBJ2-7; TRBD1 matches at 9 bases. This CDR3 spans 15 amino acids. The V and J ends lost 4 bases and 3 bases, in that order; junction bases with no gene match: 7. Germline V gene data show CDR1 as MNHEY and CDR2 as SVGAGI. CDR3 nucleotide sequence: TGTGCCAGCAGTTTGGTATCGGGACAGGGCTACGAGCAGTACTTC. Protein: CASSLVSGQGYEQYF.

This clonotype has a single count. Here the CDR3 reads CSAPRDRGLNYGYTF. DNA for the CDR3: TGCAGTGCTCCCCGGGACAGGGGGCTTAACTATGGCTACACCTTC. V is TRBV20-1 and J is TRBJ1-2; 12 bases are shared with TRBD1. V was pared by 5 bases and J by 1 base, with 5 bases of the junction left unmatched. Germline CDR1 is DFQATT and CDR2 is SNEGSKA (reference sequence). The CDR3 has 15 amino acids.

This chain uses TRBV20-1 with TRBJ2-2, with 13 positions matching TRBD2. V lost 3 bases, J lost 6 bases, and 4 bases stayed unmatched. This CDR3 comprises 15 residues. Germline-derived CDR1 and CDR2 are DFQATT and SNEGSKA (reference sequence). The CDR3 DNA reads as TGCAGTGCTAGTGGACTAGCGGGAGACGCCGGGGAGCTGTTTTTT. Residues: CSASGLAGDAGELFF.

The chain uses TRBV29-1 and TRBJ2-1; the D gene could be TRBD1 or TRBD2 (7 bases each). TRBJ2-7 explains the end of the DNA better; the J call may be wrong. Germline V gene sequence: CDR1 SQVTM, CDR2 ANQGSEA. The CDR3 has 12 amino acids. DNA of the CDR3: TGCAGCCGCCAGACAGGGAGGGGTGAGCAGTACTTC. Its translation is CSRQTGRGEQYF.

This clonotype came up many times. The genes are TRBV12-3 or TRBV12-4 and TRBJ2-7, with unresolved D. V lost 5 bases, J lost 4 bases, and 15 bases lay in between. The CDR3 is 14 residues long. CDR3 loop: CASSLNQDPYEQYF. The DNA of the CDR3 is TGTGCCAGCAGTCTCAATCAAGATCCGTACGAGCAGTACTTC.

This clonotype came up a few times. V is TRBV12-3 or TRBV12-4 and J is TRBJ2-1; 12 nucleotides line up with TRBD2. This CDR3 is built from 15 residues. With V trimmed by 7 bases and J by 10 bases, 11 bases remained unmatched. Written as DNA, the CDR3 is TGTGCCAGCATCTCTACTAGCGGGGGGAGAGACGAGCAGTTCTTC. Encoded protein: CASISTSGGRDEQFF.

This clonotype was seen a few times. The rearrangement uses TRBV5-1 and TRBJ2-1, with a possible D match to TRBD1 (5 bases). With 0 bases removed from V and 5 bases from J, the gap between germline ends came to 12 bases. Germline assignment: CDR1 SGHRS and CDR2 YFSETQ. The CDR3 length is 15 residues. CDR3 sequence: CASSLGQGSHNEQFF. The CDR3 DNA reads as TGCGCCAGCAGCTTGGGGCAGGGTTCCCACAATGAGCAGTTCTTC.

The chain links TRBV24-1 to TRBJ2-1; TRBD1 is a possible D gene (5 bases). Trimming left V 4 bases short and J 12 bases short, with 18 bases between. Germline V CDR1 and CDR2: KGHDR, SFDVKD. This CDR3 region has 14 residues. The CDR3 coding sequence is TGTGCCACCAGTGAGGCTGGGGCGGAAGCCCGGCAGTTCTTC. Protein product: CATSEAGAEARQFF.

Points on this clonotype: A much bigger clone sits one base away, suggesting this may be a read error. The chain couples TRBV20-1 to TRBJ1-6; 7 bases are a match to TRBD1. The length of the CDR3 is 16 residues. CDR1 is DFQATT, CDR2 SNEGSKA, per germline (reference sequence). Unmatched junction bases numbered 3, after V lost 1 base and J lost 0 bases. CDR3 coding DNA: TGCAGTGCTAGAGTGGCAGGGGGCTCCTATAATTCACCCCTCCACTTT. Encoded protein: CSARVAGGSYNSPLHF.

This clonotype was recorded a few times. The chain uses TRBV12-3 or TRBV12-4 and TRBJ2-3; D is ambiguous. Between the trimmed V and J ends, which lost 2 bases and 0 bases, there was a span of 6 bases. This CDR3 spans 14 amino acids. CDR3 in DNA: TGTGCCAGCAGTTTACGGCACAGCACAGATACGCAGTATTTT. Residues: CASSLRHSTDTQYF.

V usage is TRBV29-1 and J usage is TRBJ2-5; D possibly matches TRBD1 or TRBD2 (5 bases each). The J call is uncertain, as TRBJ2-4 better fits the DNA end. The germline V gene has CDR1 SQVTM and CDR2 ANQGSEA. This CDR3 spans 14 amino acids. CDR3 sequence reads: CSAARDEKFNIQYF. CDR3 DNA sequence: TGCAGCGCCGCCCGGGACGAGAAATTCAACATTCAGTACTTC.

CDR3 nucleotides: TGCAGTGCTGGTAGCGGGAGAACAGATACGCAGTATTTT. Translation gives CSAGSGRTDTQYF. V and J are TRBV20-1 and TRBJ2-3; 9 bases map to TRBD2. The CDR3 consists of 13 residues. CDR1 is DFQATT, CDR2 SNEGSKA, per germline (reference sequence). Trimming at V came to 5 bases and at J to 3 bases, leaving 3 bases not matched to a gene.

This clonotype was detected only a few times. The chain employs TRBV20-1 and TRBJ2-1; a weak D match, TRBD2 (5 bases). Germline CDR1 reads DFQATT; CDR2 reads SNEGSKA (reference sequence). The CDR3 consists of 11 residues. CDR3 loop: CSLEGLYEQFF. The CDR3 nucleotides are TGCAGCCTAGAGGGCCTGTATGAGCAGTTCTTC.